A single T cell receptor beta chain is shown here with its context. In this sample, this clone turned up a few times. The specificity of this receptor is unknown. Nothing much larger sits one base from this clone, and base qualities are not available. CD4+ T cells from unexposed donors were collected before the COVID-19 pandemic (2011-2018). After approximately eleven days of culture, CD4+ T cells were isolated with the EasySep CD4+ T cell isolation kit. As far as cell numbers permitted, CD4+ T cells from unexposed donors were tested for reactivity against SARS-CoV-2 S and N as well as four spike pools from common cold coronaviruses. Each well held roughly 2.1 million PBMCs cultured in IMDM containing roughly 5.1% human AB serum and roughly 10 IU/ml IL-2. Half of the culture medium was replaced with fresh IL-2-containing medium on days 3 and 7. Triplicate replicate wells were generally used for each peptide culture condition. Leukapheresis product for the unexposed donors was bought commercially. Ficoll-Paque PLUS gradient centrifugation was used to isolate PBMCs from leukapheresis product or whole blood. PBMCs were either cryopreserved at -140 degrees C or used fresh in the expansion assay. The QIAamp Micro DNA Kit was used to extract genomic DNA from the CD4+ T cells.

The data were taken from a study of CD4 T cells in relation to SARS-CoV-2 and coronaviruses (dated by TCRdb to the early 2020s). Notes on the research overall: In the ViraFEST assay, PBMCs were cultured with antigen for under eleven days, after which TCR beta CDR3s were sequenced to identify clonal expansions specific to the antigen. The Adaptive Biotechnologies TCR-sequencing kit was used to sequence samples from a few pre-COVID donors and the naive versus memory experiments, while other data came from Illumina-based sequencing. A different, Illumina-based TCR-beta assay was used to sequence expansion assays from other donors in the study. Memory CD4+ T cell crossreactivity between SARS-CoV-2 and common cold coronavirus spike proteins was assessed at the TCR clonotype level in the study. The negative reference condition was either a culture with an HIV-1 Nef peptide pool or a culture with no peptide. Patient-derived lymphoblastoid cell lines were used to map the HLA restriction of shared crossreactive spike epitopes. What the work shows at the level of the full study, not this receptor alone: Small numbers of patients and of tested TCRs were a limitation of the study. Crossreactive clones showed significantly weaker SARS-CoV-2-driven expansion than monoreactive clones, consistent with antigenic imprinting. About 60% of donors had memory CD4+ clonotypes that crossrecognized SARS-CoV-2 and at least one common cold coronavirus spike. Because no donor provided both pre-pandemic and post-infection samples, tracing the source of pre-existing responses was limited. Because the crossreactivity analysis focused on spike protein, crossreactivity against other viral proteins was not assessed.

The library relied on the immunoSEQ multiplex PCR assay. As for the original processing: During preprocessing, nonproductive sequences were removed, as were CDR3s that did not start with C, did not end with F or W, or were shorter than 7 amino acids. Antigen-specific clonotypes were called with the MANAFEST web app, based on expansion relative to reference and other culture wells. A clone counted as positive if significantly expanded in 2 of 3 replicate wells versus the reference culture at FDR below 0.05. A further requirement for positive clones was significant expansion compared with all other tandem wells, along with an odds ratio above 5. After three terminal residues were trimmed from each end, CDR3 homology was quantified as pairwise Levenshtein distance using the stringdist R package. TCRdb re-hosts the immuneACCESS table, in-frame sequences only. Its copies lack some clones; in the studies checked, an unresolved V gene accounts for under half of them, and the cause for the rest is not known. Clone size and the V and J calls come from that table; the DNA yielded D and trimming. The sample includes 21,000 or so clones, with around 76% observed a single time. Clones ranked in the top ten supply roughly 30% of the sample.

CDR1 MDHEN and CDR2 SYDVKM were looked up in the germline V gene. The CDR3 spans 13 residues, from the cysteine through the phenylalanine. The kept DNA is CDR3 alone, 39 bases in frame from the first base. V is shortened by 6 bases, J by 8 bases, and the region joining them spans 16 bases. The sequencing sample was made of CD4+ T cells from PBMCs, cultured in vitro. The sequence was collected from a human donor in good health. The rearrangement joined TRBV28 to TRBJ1-2; the D gene is perhaps TRBD1, from 6 matching bases. The CDR3 in this case is CASSSDPRGGYTF. The sequence in DNA is TGTGCCAGCAGCTCCGACCCAAGGGGGGGCTACACCTTC.